This TCR beta chain was recovered during a study of T cell responses to AZD1222 COVID-19 vaccine. The length of the CDR3 is 14 residues. Trimming cost V 4 bases and J 3 bases; bases outside gene matches: 5. Per the germline V gene, CDR1 is LGHDT and CDR2 is YNNKEL (reference sequence). Profiled with immunoSEQ multiplex PCR; TCRdb holds only in-frame clones, not every one. The profile shows some 100,000 clones, more than 70% of them singletons. The receptor was isolated from an adult in good health. The chain combines TRBV3-1 (or the pseudogene TRBV3-2) with TRBJ1-1, with TRBD1 matching over 7 bases. Here the sequenced sample was peripheral blood, taken on day 0 of AZD1222 vaccination. In DNA, the CDR3 is TGTGCCAGCAGCCTTGGACAGGACTACACTGAAGCTTTCTTT. It is translated as CASSLGQDYTEAFF.